Given below is one T cell receptor beta chain in context. This sample stems from a study of blood T cell repertoires in COVID-19. Study-wide context: Acute and convalescent COVID-19 samples came from the United States, Italy and Spain. In each case, the material was cDNA or gDNA derived from T cells, B-cell-depleted T cells, or PBMCs.

Authors' processing steps: By means of reference gene primer amplification, nucleated cell counts were estimated. Profiling relied on immunoSEQ multiplex PCR, and the TCRdb table lists in-frame clones only, not all of them. For V, J and clone size, that table is used; D and trimming come from the DNA. Here the sample spans about 130,000 clones, about 82% being singletons. The V gene lost 4 bases and the J gene lost 4 bases, with 5 bases spanning the gap. The CDR3 extends over 12 amino acids. Germline loops: CDR1 LGHDT, CDR2 YNNKEL (reference sequence). V usage is TRBV3-1 (or the pseudogene TRBV3-2) and J usage is TRBJ1-3; D ambiguous. This receptor was obtained from a human donor in a cohort sampled during active COVID-19. The sequenced material came from peripheral blood. The CDR3 loop reads CASSRLGNTIYF. The CDR3 DNA reads as TGTGCCAGCAGCCGTTTAGGAAACACCATATATTTT.